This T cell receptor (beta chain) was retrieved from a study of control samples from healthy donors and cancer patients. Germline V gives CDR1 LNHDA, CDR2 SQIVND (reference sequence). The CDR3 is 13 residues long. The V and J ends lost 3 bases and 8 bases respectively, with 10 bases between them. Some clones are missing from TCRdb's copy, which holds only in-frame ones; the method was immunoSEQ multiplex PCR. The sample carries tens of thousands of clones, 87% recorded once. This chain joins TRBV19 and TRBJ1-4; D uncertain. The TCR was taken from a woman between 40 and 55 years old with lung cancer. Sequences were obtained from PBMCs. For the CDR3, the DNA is TGTGCCAGTAGTATGGTTGAAGGGGAAAAACTGTTTTTT. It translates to CASSMVEGEKLFF.